This record looks at one T cell receptor beta chain sequence and its context. Its antigen is unknown. TCRdb's copy holds only in-frame clones and misses some; the assay was immunoSEQ multiplex PCR. The table records around 140,000 clones, about 91% of them present only once. This entry is derived from a study of cytomegalovirus exposure and HLA in healthy donors. Study background: The 95 to 150 validation repertoires used the same platform as the roughly 610 first-cohort repertoires, a later analysis reported. Study-wide results and limits: The study labeled more than 150 TCR beta chains cytomegalovirus-associated. The classifier reportedly diagnosed cytomegalovirus status with high sensitivity and specificity.

With V trimmed by 6 bases and J by 5 bases, 2 bases remained unmatched. The CDR3 length is 13 residues. CDR1 and CDR2 from the germline V gene are MNHNS and SASEGT. The sequencing input was PBMCs. The chain has TRBV6-1 and TRBJ1-5; 9 nucleotides agree with TRBD1. The sequence was obtained from a young woman in good health and CMV-seronegative. CDR3 nucleotides: TGTGCCAGCAGAAGGACAGGGGATCAGCCCCAGCATTTT. Translating gives CASRRTGDQPQHF.